This T cell receptor (beta chain) was profiled in a study of blood T cells in healthy people across ages. Germline V gives CDR1 MDHEN, CDR2 SYDVKM. Trimming cost V 6 bases and J 3 bases; bases outside gene matches: 8. CDR3 size: 15 residues. At least ten counts were recorded for this clonotype. The antigen remains unidentified. A second roughly 6 to 11 cycle PCR used barcoded and J-beta primers. TCRdb re-called the 5' RACE reads with MiXCR, one entry per CDR3 protein. Here the sample spans more than 900,000 distinct CDR3 sequences, 25% to 35% being singletons. Notes on the study in general: Older individuals had lower TCR beta diversity per million T cells (the decline was roughly linear).

PBMCs were isolated at a quantity of at least 7 million per sample. This sample also belongs to another study, concerning T cells of mothers and their children.

The sequencing sample was made of blood. This rearrangement joins TRBV28 to TRBJ2-7; 10 bases are shared with TRBD1. The sequence came from a woman in her thirties or forties in good health. CDR3 in amino acids: CASSRQGANHYEQYF. The CDR3 coding sequence is TGTGCCAGCAGCAGACAGGGGGCGAATCACTACGAGCAGTACTTC.